This T cell receptor beta chain was recovered during a study of T-cell memory formation after mild COVID-19. Study summary: TCR clusters showed largely donor specificity.

Whole-study findings and limits: Later expanders leaned CD4+, whereas day 15 to 85 contracting clones were balanced CD4/CD8. Those CD4+ clones that contracted were mainly in CM and EM (CD8+ ones in EMRA).

The CDR3 has 15 amino acids. The germline gives CDR1 SGHAT, CDR2 FQNNGV. It was 5'RACE with constant-segment primers that produced the TCR alpha and TCR beta cDNA libraries, which carried sample barcodes and UMIs. One entry per CDR3 protein results from TCRdb running MiXCR on the 5' RACE reads. Among 170,000 or so distinct CDR3 sequences listed, about a fifth were seen once. On this clonotype: Its antigen is unknown. A junction boundary mismatches the germline segment, possibly from a read error.

Material: PBMCs or a T cell subset sorted from them (not recorded which). The chain has TRBV11-2 and TRBJ2-1, with a tentative D call TRBD2 (6 bases). The clonotype comes from an adult woman who had mild COVID-19 (a few samples of this study predate the infection). Cell type and time point are not known. CDR3 protein: CASSIEGLSNNEQFF. DNA for the CDR3: TGTGCCAGCAGCATAGAGGGACTTAGCAACAATGAGCAGTTCTTC.